This TCR beta chain stems from a study of cytomegalovirus exposure and HLA in healthy donors. Turning to this clone: Its specificity is unknown.

Method: immunoSEQ multiplex PCR; TCRdb's copy keeps in-frame clones and lacks some. This table holds 40,000 to 55,000 clones, approximately 85% found once. Germline V gives CDR1 SGHDT, CDR2 YYEEEE. This CDR3 is 15 amino acids long. Trimming removed 0 bases from V and 10 bases from J; junction bases left unmatched: 12. Study-wide findings and caveats: First-cohort TCR clusters tended to co-occur in the roughly 130 validation repertoires, a later analysis found. High specificity and sensitivity for cytomegalovirus status were reported for the classifier. Many donors carried some public TCRs, although rarity characterized most TCR sequences.

This receptor was obtained from a woman in her 30s in good health and CMV-seronegative. Material for sequencing was PBMCs. The genes are TRBV5-6 and TRBJ1-2, with 7 bases that match TRBD1. The CDR3 nucleotides are TGTGCCAGCAGCTTGGAAGGGCAGGGGGGACGAGTCTACACCTTC. This codes for CASSLEGQGGRVYTF.